This T cell receptor (beta chain) was observed in a study of cytomegalovirus exposure and HLA in healthy donors. Study-level background: From HLA-typed donors, an early data release held roughly 80 million unique TCRs. Study-level points and caveats: Evidence from a later analysis indicated that most CMV-associated TCR beta chains looked HLA-restricted.

A multiplex PCR was run with 60 Vbeta primers and 13 Jbeta primers. Clones were read by immunoSEQ multiplex PCR, and TCRdb kept only the in-frame ones, dropping some. The data show about 170,000 clones, roughly 80% seen once. CDR3 length: 16 amino acids. The germline V gene encodes CDR1 SGHTA and CDR2 FQGTGA. V trimming: 1 base; J trimming: 4 bases; junction bases outside the gene matches: 5. Regarding this clone: Its antigen remains unidentified.

Despite likely unrecorded immune exposures, the donors were nominally healthy at the time of sampling. The receptor comes from a male donor in good health and CMV-seronegative. The chain uses TRBV7-3 and TRBJ2-3; the match to TRBD2 covers 10 bases. Sequenced input: PBMCs. The CDR3 sequence: CASSLRSLAGADTQYF. CDR3 DNA sequence: TGTGCCAGCAGCTTAAGGTCTCTAGCGGGGGCAGATACGCAGTATTTT.